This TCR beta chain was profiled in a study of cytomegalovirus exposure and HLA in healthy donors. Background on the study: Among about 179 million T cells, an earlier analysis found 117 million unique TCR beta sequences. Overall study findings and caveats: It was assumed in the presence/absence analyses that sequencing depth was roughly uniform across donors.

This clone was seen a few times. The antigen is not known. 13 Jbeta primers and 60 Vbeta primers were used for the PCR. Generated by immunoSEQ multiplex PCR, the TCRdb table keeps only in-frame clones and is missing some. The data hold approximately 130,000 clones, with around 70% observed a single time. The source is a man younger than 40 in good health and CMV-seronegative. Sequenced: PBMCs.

The CDR3 reads CASSQASGANVLTF. The DNA of the CDR3 is TGTGCCAGTAGTCAGGCCTCTGGGGCCAACGTCCTGACTTTC. The chain joins TRBV19 to TRBJ2-6; D gene unclear. The V gene's germline CDR1 is LNHDA and CDR2 SQIVND (reference sequence). This CDR3 has 14 residues. Trimming cost V 5 bases and J 0 bases, with 5 bases left between them.